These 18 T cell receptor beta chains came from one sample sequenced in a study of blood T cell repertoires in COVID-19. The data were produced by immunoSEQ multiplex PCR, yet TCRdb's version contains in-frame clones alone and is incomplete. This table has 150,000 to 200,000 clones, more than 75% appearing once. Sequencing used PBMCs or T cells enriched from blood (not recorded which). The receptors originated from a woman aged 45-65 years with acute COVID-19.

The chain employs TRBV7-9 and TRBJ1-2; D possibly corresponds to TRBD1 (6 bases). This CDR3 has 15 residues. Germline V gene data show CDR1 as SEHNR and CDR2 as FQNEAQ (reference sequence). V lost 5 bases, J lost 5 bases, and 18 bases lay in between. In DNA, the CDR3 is TGTGCCAGCAGCCAAATCCGGGGGGGCGCTTATGGCTACACCTTC. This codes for CASSQIRGGAYGYTF.

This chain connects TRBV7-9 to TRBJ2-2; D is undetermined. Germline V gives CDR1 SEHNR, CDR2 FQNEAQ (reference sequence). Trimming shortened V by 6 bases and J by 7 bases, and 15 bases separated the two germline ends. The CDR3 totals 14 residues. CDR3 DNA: TGTGCCAGCAGTTCAGTCCCTCATGTCGGGGAGCTGTTTTTT. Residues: CASSSVPHVGELFF.

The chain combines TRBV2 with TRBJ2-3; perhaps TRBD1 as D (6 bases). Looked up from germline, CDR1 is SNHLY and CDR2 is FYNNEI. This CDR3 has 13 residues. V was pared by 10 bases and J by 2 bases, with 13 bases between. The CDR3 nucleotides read TGTGCCACTGAGGGGGACAACACAGATACGCAGTATTTT. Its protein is CATEGDNTDTQYF.

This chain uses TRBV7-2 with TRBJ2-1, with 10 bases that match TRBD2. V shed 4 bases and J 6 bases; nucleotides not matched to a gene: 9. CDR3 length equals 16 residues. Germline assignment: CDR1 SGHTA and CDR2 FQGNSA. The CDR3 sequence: CASSYQAGGPRNEQFF. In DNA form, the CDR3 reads TGTGCCAGCAGCTATCAAGCGGGGGGGCCTCGCAATGAGCAGTTCTTC.

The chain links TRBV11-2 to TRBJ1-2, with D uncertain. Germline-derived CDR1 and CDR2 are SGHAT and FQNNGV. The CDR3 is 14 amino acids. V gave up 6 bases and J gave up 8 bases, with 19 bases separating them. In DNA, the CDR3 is TGTGCCAGCAGTCCCAGAGGTTGGCTCCAGGGCTACACCTTC. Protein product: CASSPRGWLQGYTF.

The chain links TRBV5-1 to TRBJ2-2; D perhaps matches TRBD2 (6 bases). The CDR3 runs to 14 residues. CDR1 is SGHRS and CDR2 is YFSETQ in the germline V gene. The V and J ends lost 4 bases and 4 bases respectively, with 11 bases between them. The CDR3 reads CASSLRETTGELFF. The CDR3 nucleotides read TGCGCCAGCAGCCTCCGGGAGACCACCGGGGAGCTGTTTTTT.

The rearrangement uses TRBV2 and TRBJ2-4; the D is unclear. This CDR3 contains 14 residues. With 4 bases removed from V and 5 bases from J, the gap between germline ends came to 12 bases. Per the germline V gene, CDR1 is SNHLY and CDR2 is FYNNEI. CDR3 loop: CASSVRLVENIQYF. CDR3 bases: TGTGCCAGCAGTGTACGACTCGTAGAAAACATTCAGTACTTC.

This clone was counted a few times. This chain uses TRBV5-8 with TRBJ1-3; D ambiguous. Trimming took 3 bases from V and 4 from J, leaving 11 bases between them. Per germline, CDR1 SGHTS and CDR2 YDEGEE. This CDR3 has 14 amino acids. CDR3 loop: CASSSRLRGNTIYF. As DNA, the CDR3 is TGTGCCAGCAGCTCACGCCTCCGGGGAAACACCATATATTTT.

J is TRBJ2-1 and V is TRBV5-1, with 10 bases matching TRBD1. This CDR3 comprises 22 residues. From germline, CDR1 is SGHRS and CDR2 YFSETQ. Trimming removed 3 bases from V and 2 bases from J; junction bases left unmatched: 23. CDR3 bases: TGCGCCAGCAGCTCGAGGAGATCGGGACAGGGGACCACCTATACCCCCTACAATGAGCAGTTCTTC. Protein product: CASSSRRSGQGTTYTPYNEQFF.

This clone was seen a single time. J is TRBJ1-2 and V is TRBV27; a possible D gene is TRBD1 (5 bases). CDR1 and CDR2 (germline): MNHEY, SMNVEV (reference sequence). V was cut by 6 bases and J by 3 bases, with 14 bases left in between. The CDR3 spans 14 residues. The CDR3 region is CASSLTGGYYGYTF. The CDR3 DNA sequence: TGTGCCAGCAGCCTAACAGGTGGATACTATGGCTACACCTTC.

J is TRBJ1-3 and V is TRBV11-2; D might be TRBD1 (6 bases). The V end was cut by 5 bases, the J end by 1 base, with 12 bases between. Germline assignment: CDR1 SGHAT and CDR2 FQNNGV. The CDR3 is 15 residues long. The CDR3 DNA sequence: TGTGCCAGCAGCCGTGTGCAGGGGTCTGGAAACACCATATATTTT. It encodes CASSRVQGSGNTIYF.

The CDR3 region has the DNA TGTGCCAGCAGTTACGGCAGGTTTAACACTGAAGCTTTCTTT. This translates into CASSYGRFNTEAFF. This chain uses TRBV6-5 with TRBJ1-1, with no clear D. Germline V gives CDR1 MNHEY, CDR2 SVGAGI. Between the trimmed V and J ends, which lost 2 bases and 2 bases, there was a span of 9 bases. The CDR3 covers 14 residues.

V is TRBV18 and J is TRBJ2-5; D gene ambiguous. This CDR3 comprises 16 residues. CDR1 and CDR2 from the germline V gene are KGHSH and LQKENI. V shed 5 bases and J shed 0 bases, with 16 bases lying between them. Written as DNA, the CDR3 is TGTGCCAGCTCAAGGAATGGGCCCCTGTACCAAGAGACCCAGTACTTC. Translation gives CASSRNGPLYQETQYF.

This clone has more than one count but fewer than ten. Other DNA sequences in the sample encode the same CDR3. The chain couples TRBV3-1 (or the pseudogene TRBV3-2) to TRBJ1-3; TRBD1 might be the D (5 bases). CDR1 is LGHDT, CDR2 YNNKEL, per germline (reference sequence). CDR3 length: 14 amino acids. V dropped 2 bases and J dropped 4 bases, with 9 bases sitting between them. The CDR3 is CASSQRGSGNTIYF. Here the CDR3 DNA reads TGTGCCAGCAGCCAACGGGGGTCCGGAAACACCATATATTTT.

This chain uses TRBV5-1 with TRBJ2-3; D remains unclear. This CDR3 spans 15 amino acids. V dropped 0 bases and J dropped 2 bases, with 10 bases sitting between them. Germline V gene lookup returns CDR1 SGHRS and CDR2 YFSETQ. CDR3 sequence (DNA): TGCGCCAGCAGCTTGGGCCGGTACTCCACAGATACGCAGTATTTT. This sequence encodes CASSLGRYSTDTQYF.

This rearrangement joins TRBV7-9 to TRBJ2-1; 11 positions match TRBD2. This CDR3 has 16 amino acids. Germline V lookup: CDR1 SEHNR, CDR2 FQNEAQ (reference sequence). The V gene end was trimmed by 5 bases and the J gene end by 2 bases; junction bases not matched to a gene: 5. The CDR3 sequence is CASSPRLAGTYNEQFF. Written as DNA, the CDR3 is TGTGCCAGCAGCCCCAGACTAGCGGGGACCTACAATGAGCAGTTCTTC.

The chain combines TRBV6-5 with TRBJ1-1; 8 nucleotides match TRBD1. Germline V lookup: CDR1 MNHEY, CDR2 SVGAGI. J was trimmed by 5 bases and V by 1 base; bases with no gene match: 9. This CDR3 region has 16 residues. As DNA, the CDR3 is TGTGCCAGCAGTTACTGGGGTTCGACAGGGGTTACTGAAGCTTTCTTT. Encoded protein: CASSYWGSTGVTEAFF.

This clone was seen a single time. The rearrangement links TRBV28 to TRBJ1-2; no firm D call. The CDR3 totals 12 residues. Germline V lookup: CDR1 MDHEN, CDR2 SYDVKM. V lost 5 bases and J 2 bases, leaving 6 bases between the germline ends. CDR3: CASSRPNYGYTF. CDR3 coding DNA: TGTGCCAGCAGTCGTCCCAACTATGGCTACACCTTC.